The 8 T cell receptor beta chains presented below share a single source sample, sequenced in a study of cytomegalovirus exposure and HLA in healthy donors. TCRdb keeps only in-frame clones here, not all; method: immunoSEQ multiplex PCR. In the table there are about 110,000 clones, almost 90% of which are singletons. The sequenced sample consisted of PBMCs. The source is a young woman in good health and CMV-seronegative.

This clone has only a few counts. The chain combines TRBV5-6 with TRBJ1-2; TRBD1 matches at 7 bases. The CDR3 covers 15 residues. Germline CDR1 is SGHDT and CDR2 is YYEEEE. The ends lost 0 bases at V and 7 bases at J; junction bases unmatched: 9. CDR3 residues: CASSLEGQGVAGYTF. In DNA, the CDR3 is TGTGCCAGCAGCTTGGAGGGGCAGGGGGTTGCTGGCTACACCTTC.

The chain couples TRBV6-6 to TRBJ1-1, with TRBD1 matching 7 bases. V lost 6 bases and J lost 1; bases outside the gene matches: 8. From germline, CDR1 is MNHNY and CDR2 SVGAGI (reference sequence). The CDR3 is made up of 15 amino acids. CDR3 nucleotide sequence: TGTGCCAGCAGGGATGGGACAGTCCAGAACACTGAAGCTTTCTTT. It encodes CASRDGTVQNTEAFF.

The chain employs TRBV28 and TRBJ2-7; 10 bases are a match to TRBD2. V trimming: 3 bases; J trimming: 3 bases; junction bases outside the gene matches: 17. This CDR3 contains 19 residues. CDR1 MDHEN and CDR2 SYDVKM come from the germline V gene. For the CDR3, the DNA is TGTGCCAGCAGTTTTGCGTCTAGCGGGAGCAAACAGTTTAACTACGAGCAGTACTTC. This translates into CASSFASSGSKQFNYEQYF.

In DNA form, the CDR3 reads TGTGCCAGCAGGCTAGGACATGGTTATTCACCCCTCCACTTT. It yields the protein CASRLGHGYSPLHF. The chain recombines TRBV6-5 with TRBJ1-6; a possible D gene is TRBD1 (5 bases). The germline CDR1 and CDR2 sequences are MNHEY and SVGAGI. The CDR3 runs 14 residues. V lost 6 bases to trimming and J lost 8 bases, with 14 bases between them.

J is TRBJ2-1 and V is TRBV9; 7 bases fit TRBD2. This CDR3 is 15 amino acids long. J was trimmed by 4 bases and V by 4 bases; bases with no gene match: 8. Per the germline V gene, CDR1 is SGDLS and CDR2 is YYNGEE. CDR3 loop: CASSTTGTTYNEQFF. The CDR3 DNA is TGTGCCAGCAGCACAACCGGGACTACATACAATGAGCAGTTCTTC.

The CDR3 coding sequence is TGCGCCAGCAGCCCGGGACAGGGGCCGAACACTGAAGCTTTCTTT. Its translation: CASSPGQGPNTEAFF. This sequence joins TRBV5-1 and TRBJ1-1; 10 nucleotides align to TRBD1. CDR1 is SGHRS, CDR2 YFSETQ, per germline. The CDR3 length is 15 residues. V lost 4 bases, J lost 1 base, and 4 bases stayed unmatched.

CDR3 coding DNA: TGTGCCAGCAGCTTCGGCGGGCCCCTTCAGTATTTT. Encoded protein: CASSFGGPLQYF. The chain uses TRBV5-6 and TRBJ2-3; tentatively, D is TRBD2 (5 bases). Per the germline V gene, CDR1 is SGHDT and CDR2 is YYEEEE. This CDR3 has 12 amino acids. The germline V and J ends were trimmed by 2 bases and 12 bases, with 13 bases remaining between them.

The chain combines TRBV7-2 with TRBJ1-2; 7 positions match TRBD1. The CDR3 runs 15 residues. With 3 bases clipped from V and 8 bases from J, the junction kept 12 bases outside the gene matches. Germline values: CDR1 SGHTA, CDR2 FQGNSA. The CDR3 loop reads CASSLNRQGQSGYTF. DNA for the CDR3: TGTGCCAGCAGCTTGAACCGACAGGGCCAATCAGGCTACACCTTC. The whole variable domain, remainder taken from reference TRBV7-2 and TRBJ1-2, is GAGVSQSPSNKVTEKGKDVELRCDPISGHTALYWYRQSLGQGLEFLIYFQGNSAPDKSGLPSDRFSAERTGGSVSTLTIQRTQQEDSAVYLCASSLNRQGQSGYTFGSGTRLTVV.